Presented here are 13 T cell receptor beta chains from one specimen sequenced in a study of blood T cell repertoires in COVID-19. The method was immunoSEQ multiplex PCR; TCRdb's version includes in-frame clones alone and lacks a portion of them. The table has 110,000 to 150,000 clones, approximately 80% seen once; the top ten hold more than 8.5%. The sample comprised peripheral blood. The receptors were gathered from a man aged 60 to 75 with active or convalescent COVID-19.

The chain carries TRBV6-2 or TRBV6-3 and TRBJ1-2, with TRBD1 identical over 8 bases. The V gene's germline CDR1 is MNHEY and CDR2 SVGEGT. The V segment lost 6 bases and the J segment 4 bases; nucleotides outside the gene matches: 13. CDR3 length: 16 amino acids. The CDR3 nucleotides are TGTGCCAGCAGCCCCCGGGGACAGGAGTATTTCTATGGCTACACCTTC. Translating gives CASSPRGQEYFYGYTF.

V and J are TRBV11-2 and TRBJ1-2; D is undetermined. From germline, CDR1 is SGHAT and CDR2 FQNNGV. With 5 bases removed from V and 0 bases from J, the gap between germline ends came to 10 bases. This CDR3 comprises 14 residues. The DNA of the CDR3 is TGTGCCAGCAGCCCCGCGAGGGCTAACTATGGCTACACCTTC. It specifies CASSPARANYGYTF. The entire variable domain, with the rest obtained from reference TRBV11-2 and TRBJ1-2, is as follows: EAGVAQSPRYKIIEKRQSVAFWCNPISGHATLYWYQQILGQGPKLLIQFQNNGVVDDSQLPKDRFSAERLKGVDSTLKIQPAKLEDSAVYLCASSPARANYGYTFGSGTRLTVV.

J is TRBJ2-3 and V is TRBV9; D is perhaps TRBD1 (7 bases). The V gene lost 0 bases and the J gene lost 10 bases, with 18 bases spanning the gap. Germline CDR1 and CDR2: SGDLS and YYNGEE. The CDR3 consists of 15 residues. Written as DNA, the CDR3 is TGTGCCAGCAGCGTAGAGGGGGCTGAGGGGAGGTCGCAGTATTTT. It encodes CASSVEGAEGRSQYF.

This rearrangement joins TRBV27 to TRBJ2-7, with TRBD2 identical over 8 bases. Germline V CDR1 and CDR2: MNHEY, SMNVEV (reference sequence). CDR3 length equals 14 residues. After removal of 2 bases from V and 2 bases from J, the junction contained 2 bases not matched to a gene. CDR3 bases: TGTGCCAGCAGTTTAGACGGGGGGGCCTACGAGCAGTACTTC. It encodes CASSLDGGAYEQYF.

The chain joins TRBV12-3 or TRBV12-4 to TRBJ1-1, with a tentative D call TRBD1 (6 bases). V gave up 1 base and J gave up 7 bases, with 7 bases separating them. This CDR3 is built from 12 residues. CDR3 amino acids: CASSLDRDEAFF. The CDR3 DNA reads TGTGCCAGCAGTTTAGACAGGGATGAAGCTTTCTTT.

V and J are TRBV6-6 and TRBJ1-5; 7 positions agree with TRBD1. Trimming took 3 bases from V and 7 from J; bases not matched to a gene: 3. CDR3 length equals 13 residues. CDR1 is MNHNY, CDR2 SVGAGI, per germline (reference sequence). For the CDR3, the DNA is TGTGCCAGCAGTTATCAGGGGGGCCAGCCCCAGCATTTT. Protein product: CASSYQGGQPQHF.

The rearrangement uses TRBV13 and TRBJ2-1; 8 bases match TRBD2. Looked up from germline, CDR1 is PRHDT and CDR2 is FYEKMQ (reference sequence). Trimming removed 5 bases from V and 4 bases from J; junction bases left unmatched: 10. This CDR3 comprises 16 residues. CDR3 sequence: CASSDRRSGSYNEQFF. The CDR3 DNA reads TGTGCCAGCAGCGATCGACGAAGCGGGAGTTACAATGAGCAGTTCTTC.

The chain links TRBV27 to TRBJ1-4; a weak D match, TRBD1 (5 bases). The CDR3 consists of 13 residues. Trimming shortened V by 6 bases and J by 8 bases, and 13 bases separated the two germline ends. CDR1 is MNHEY, CDR2 SMNVEV, per germline (reference sequence). The CDR3 sequence is CASRTLGGEKLFF. CDR3 nucleotides: TGTGCCAGCAGGACACTTGGGGGGGAAAAACTGTTTTTT.

The chain links TRBV25-1 to TRBJ1-1; the D is unclear. With 3 bases removed from V and 5 bases from J, the gap between germline ends came to 4 bases. Looked up from germline, CDR1 is MGHDK and CDR2 is SYGVNS. This CDR3 contains 11 residues. CDR3 nucleotide sequence: TGTGCCAGCAGTGACTCGACTGAAGCTTTCTTT. This sequence encodes CASSDSTEAFF.

This clone was observed a handful of times. The rearrangement uses TRBV6-5 and TRBJ2-7, with D perhaps matching TRBD2 (6 bases). This CDR3 is built from 14 residues. From germline, CDR1 is MNHEY and CDR2 SVGAGI. Trimming removed 10 bases at V and 6 bases at J, with 22 bases between. Written as DNA, the CDR3 is TGTGCCACCAGAGAGGGACTGGGGTCGGGCGAGCAGTACGTC. It translates to CATREGLGSGEQYV.

The CDR3 protein is CSVSDSNTEAFF. CDR3 nucleotides: TGCAGCGTGTCAGACTCTAACACTGAAGCTTTCTTT. This chain uses TRBV29-1 with TRBJ1-1; no clear D. Trimming took 6 bases from V and 2 from J, leaving 10 bases between them. The CDR3 is made up of 12 amino acids. CDR1 and CDR2 (germline): SQVTM, ANQGSEA.

The chain combines TRBV6-2 or TRBV6-3 with TRBJ2-3, with 7 nucleotides matching TRBD2. The germline gives CDR1 MNHEY, CDR2 SVGEGT. V shed 4 bases and J 5 bases; nucleotides not matched to a gene: 15. The CDR3 spans 17 residues. The CDR3 protein is CASSSDPFSGAKDTQYF. CDR3 in DNA: TGTGCCAGCAGTTCCGACCCTTTCAGCGGGGCTAAAGATACGCAGTATTTT.

The chain combines TRBV27 with TRBJ1-1; no clear D gene. The germline V and J ends were trimmed by 8 bases and 0 bases, with 13 bases remaining between them. The CDR3 is made up of 14 amino acids. Germline assignment: CDR1 MNHEY and CDR2 SMNVEV (reference sequence). CDR3 DNA sequence: TGTGCCAGCGGCATCGGGTACATGAACACTGAAGCTTTCTTT. It yields the protein CASGIGYMNTEAFF.